This T cell receptor (beta chain) is from a study of blood T cell repertoires in COVID-19. Across the whole study: Samples came from the United States, Italy and Spain, spanning acute and convalescent COVID-19.

Per the study methods: Reference gene primer amplification gave nucleated cell count estimates. Measured with immunoSEQ multiplex PCR; TCRdb has only the in-frame clones, and not every one. The DNA gave D and trimming, while V, J and clone size come from that table. The table records about 320,000 clones, roughly nine tenths of them present only once. Germline V lookup: CDR1 SGDLS, CDR2 YYNGEE. The V gene end was trimmed by 0 bases and the J gene end by 9 bases; junction bases not matched to a gene: 5. This CDR3 comprises 14 residues. Participants' own reports of clinical history determined their cohort assignment.

The sequencing input was PBMCs or T cells enriched from blood (not recorded which). The clonotype was recovered from a woman aged 30 to 39 who had recovered from COVID-19. This chain joins TRBV9 and TRBJ2-1; 8 bases fit TRBD1. The CDR3 reads CASSVGQGMGEQFF. CDR3 DNA sequence: TGTGCCAGCAGCGTAGGACAGGGGATGGGTGAGCAGTTCTTC.